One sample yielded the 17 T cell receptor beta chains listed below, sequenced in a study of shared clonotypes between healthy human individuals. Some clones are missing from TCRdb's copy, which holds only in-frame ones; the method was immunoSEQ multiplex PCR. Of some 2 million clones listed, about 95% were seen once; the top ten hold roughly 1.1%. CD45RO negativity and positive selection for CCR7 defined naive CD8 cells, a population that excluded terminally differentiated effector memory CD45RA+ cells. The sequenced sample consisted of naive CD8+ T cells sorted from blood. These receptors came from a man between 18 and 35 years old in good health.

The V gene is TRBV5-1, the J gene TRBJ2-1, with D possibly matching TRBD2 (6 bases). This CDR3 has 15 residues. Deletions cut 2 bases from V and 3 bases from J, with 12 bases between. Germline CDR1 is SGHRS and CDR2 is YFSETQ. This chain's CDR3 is CASSFRLANYNEQFF. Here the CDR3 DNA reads TGCGCCAGCAGCTTCCGGCTAGCGAACTACAATGAGCAGTTCTTC. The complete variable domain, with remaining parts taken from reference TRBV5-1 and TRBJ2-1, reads KAGVTQTPRYLIKTRGQQVTLSCSPISGHRSVSWYQQTPGQGLQFLFEYFSETQRNKGNFPGRFSGRQFSNSRSEMNVSTLELGDSALYLCASSFRLANYNEQFFGPGTRLTVL.

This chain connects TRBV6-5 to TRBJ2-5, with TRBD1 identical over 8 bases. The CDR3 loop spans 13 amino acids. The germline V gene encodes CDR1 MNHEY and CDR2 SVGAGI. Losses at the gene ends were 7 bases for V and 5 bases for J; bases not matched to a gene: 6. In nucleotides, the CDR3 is TGTGCCAGCACAGGACAGGGTATCGAGACCCAGTACTTC. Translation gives CASTGQGIETQYF.

This chain's CDR3 is CASSSAGADYGYTF. For the CDR3, the DNA is TGTGCCAGCAGCAGCGCGGGGGCTGACTATGGCTACACCTTC. The rearrangement links TRBV5-6 to TRBJ1-2, with D possibly matching TRBD1 (6 bases). This CDR3 has 14 amino acids. In germline, CDR1 is SGHDT, CDR2 YYEEEE. Trimming took 4 bases from V and 3 from J, leaving 13 bases between them.

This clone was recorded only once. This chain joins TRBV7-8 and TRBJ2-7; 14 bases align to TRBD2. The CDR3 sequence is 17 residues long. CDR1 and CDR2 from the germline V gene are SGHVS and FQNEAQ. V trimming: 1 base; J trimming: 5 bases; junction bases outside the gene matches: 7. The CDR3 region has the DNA TGTGCCAGCAGCTTAGGGACTAGCGGGGGGCCCGGGAACGAGCAGTACTTC. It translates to CASSLGTSGGPGNEQYF. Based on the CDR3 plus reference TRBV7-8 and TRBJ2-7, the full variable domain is GAGVSQSPRYKVAKRGQDVALRCDPISGHVSLFWYQQALGQGPEFLTYFQNEAQLDKSGLPSDRFFAERPEGSVSTLKIQRTQQEDSAVYLCASSLGTSGGPGNEQYFGPGTRLTVT.

The CDR3 sequence is CASSLSPGQAPYYEQYF. The CDR3 region has the DNA TGTGCCAGCAGCTTATCCCCAGGGCAGGCTCCTTACTACGAGCAGTACTTC. The genes are TRBV7-9 and TRBJ2-7, with D perhaps matching TRBD1 (5 bases). This CDR3 region has 17 residues. V shed 2 bases and J shed 3 bases, with 20 bases lying between them. CDR1 and CDR2 from the germline V gene are SEHNR and FQNEAQ (reference sequence).

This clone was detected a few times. CDR3 sequence reads: CASSSGLINYGYTF. The CDR3 DNA follows: TGTGCCAGCAGCTCTGGACTGATTAACTATGGCTACACCTTC. This chain links TRBV7-9 with TRBJ1-2, with D unresolved. CDR1 and CDR2 from the germline V gene are SEHNR and FQNEAQ (reference sequence). The V end was cut by 4 bases, the J end by 1 base, with 10 bases between. This CDR3 region has 14 residues.

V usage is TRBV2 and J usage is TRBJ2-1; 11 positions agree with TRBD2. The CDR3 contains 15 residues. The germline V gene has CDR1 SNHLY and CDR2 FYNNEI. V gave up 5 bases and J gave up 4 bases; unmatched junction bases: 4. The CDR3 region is CASSPTSGVYNEQFF. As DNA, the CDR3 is TGTGCCAGCAGTCCGACTAGCGGGGTTTACAATGAGCAGTTCTTC. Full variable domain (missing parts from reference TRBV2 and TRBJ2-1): EPEVTQTPSHQVTQMGQEVILRCVPISNHLYFYWYRQILGQKVEFLVSFYNNEISEKSEIFDDQFSVERPDGSNFTLKIRSTKLEDSAMYFCASSPTSGVYNEQFFGPGTRLTVL.

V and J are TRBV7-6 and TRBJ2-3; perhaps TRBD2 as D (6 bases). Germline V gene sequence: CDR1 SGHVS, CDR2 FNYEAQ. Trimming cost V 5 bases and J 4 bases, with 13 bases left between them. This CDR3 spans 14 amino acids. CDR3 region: CASSPLGSADTQYF. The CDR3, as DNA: TGTGCCAGCAGCCCCCTCGGGAGTGCAGATACGCAGTATTTT.

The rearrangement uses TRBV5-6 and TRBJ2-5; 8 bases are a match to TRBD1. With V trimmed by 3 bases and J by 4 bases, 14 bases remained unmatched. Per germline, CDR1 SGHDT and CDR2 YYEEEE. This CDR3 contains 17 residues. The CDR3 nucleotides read TGTGCCAGCAGCTCACTATGGACAGGGCCGTCGGGAGAGACCCAGTACTTC. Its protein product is CASSSLWTGPSGETQYF.

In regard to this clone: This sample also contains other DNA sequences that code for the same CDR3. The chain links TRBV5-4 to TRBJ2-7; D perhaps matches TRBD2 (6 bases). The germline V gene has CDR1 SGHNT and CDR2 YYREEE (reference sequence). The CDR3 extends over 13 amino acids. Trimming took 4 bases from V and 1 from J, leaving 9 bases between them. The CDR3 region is CASSPGVSYEQYF. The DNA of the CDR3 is TGTGCCAGCAGCCCGGGGGTATCCTACGAGCAGTACTTC.

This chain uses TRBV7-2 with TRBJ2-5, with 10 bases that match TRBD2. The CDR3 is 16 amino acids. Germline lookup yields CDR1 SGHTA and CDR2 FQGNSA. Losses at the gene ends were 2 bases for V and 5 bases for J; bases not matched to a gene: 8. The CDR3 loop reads CASSLPQREGRETQYF. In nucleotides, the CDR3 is TGTGCCAGCAGCTTACCCCAGCGGGAGGGAAGGGAGACCCAGTACTTC.

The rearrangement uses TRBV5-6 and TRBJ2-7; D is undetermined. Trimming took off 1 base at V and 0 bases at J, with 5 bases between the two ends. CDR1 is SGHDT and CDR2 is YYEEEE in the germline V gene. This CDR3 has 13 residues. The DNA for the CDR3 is TGTGCCAGCAGCTTGACCAACTCCTACGAGCAGTACTTC. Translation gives CASSLTNSYEQYF.

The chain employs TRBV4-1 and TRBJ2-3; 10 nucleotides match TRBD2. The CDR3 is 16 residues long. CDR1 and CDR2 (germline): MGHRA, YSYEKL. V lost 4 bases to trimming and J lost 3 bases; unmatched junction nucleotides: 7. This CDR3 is CASSRPTSGETDTQYF. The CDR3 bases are TGCGCCAGCAGCCGACCTACTAGCGGGGAAACAGATACGCAGTATTTT.

The CDR3 bases are TGTGCCAGCAGTTTTTACCCGAAACGGGAGAGAGAGACCCAGTACTTC. Its protein is CASSFYPKRERETQYF. The chain combines TRBV27 with TRBJ2-5; D is perhaps TRBD2 (6 bases). Germline values: CDR1 MNHEY, CDR2 SMNVEV (reference sequence). V was clipped by 3 bases and J by 4 bases, with 18 bases between them. The CDR3 length is 16 residues.

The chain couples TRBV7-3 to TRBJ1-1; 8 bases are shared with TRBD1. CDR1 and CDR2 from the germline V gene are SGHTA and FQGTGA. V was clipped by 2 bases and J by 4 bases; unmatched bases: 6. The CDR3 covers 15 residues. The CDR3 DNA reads TGTGCCAGCAGCTTATCAGGACAGGGAGGCACTGAAGCTTTCTTT. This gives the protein CASSLSGQGGTEAFF.

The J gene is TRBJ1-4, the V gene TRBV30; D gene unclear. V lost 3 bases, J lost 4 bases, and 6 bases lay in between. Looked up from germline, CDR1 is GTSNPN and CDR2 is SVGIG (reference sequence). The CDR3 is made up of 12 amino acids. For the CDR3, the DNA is TGTGCCTGGAGAGGGATTAATGAAAAACTGTTTTTT. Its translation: CAWRGINEKLFF.

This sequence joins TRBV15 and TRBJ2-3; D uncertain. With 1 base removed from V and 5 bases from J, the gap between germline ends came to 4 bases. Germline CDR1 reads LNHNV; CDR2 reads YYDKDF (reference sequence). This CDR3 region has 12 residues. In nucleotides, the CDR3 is TGTGCCACCAGCAGAGTTGGAGATACGCAGTATTTT. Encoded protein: CATSRVGDTQYF.